Sequencing of this TCR beta chain was carried out in a study of OX40 agonist ivuxolimab in advanced cancers. In the study overall: Dose-escalation patients' cancers were hepatocellular carcinoma, melanoma, renal cell or head and neck cancer.

The protocol was immunoSEQ multiplex PCR, while the TCRdb copy is restricted to in-frame clones and leaves out a portion. In the table there are roughly 60,000 clones, 70% to 90% of which are singletons. Germline CDR1 reads LNHDA; CDR2 reads SQIVND (reference sequence). V lost 3 bases, J lost 2 bases, and 8 bases lay in between. CDR3 length: 13 residues. The study, taken as a whole, reports: The study found that CD8+ T cells averaged more expanded clones than CD4+.

Cycle 7 day 1, cycle 4 day 1, and baseline were the timepoints at which blood was sampled. A note on this clone: Its target is unknown.

The specimen comprised CD4+ or CD8+ T cells sorted from blood, sampled in a trial of the OX40 agonist ivuxolimab. This chain connects TRBV19 to TRBJ2-7; TRBD2 is a possible D gene (6 bases). The clonotype was recovered from an adult with an advanced solid tumor such as melanoma, head and neck, liver or kidney cancer. The CDR3 region has the DNA TGTGCCAGTAGTATGGGGGGTGCCTACGAGCAGTACTTC. It encodes CASSMGGAYEQYF.